The source of this T cell receptor beta chain is a study of graft-versus-host responses after intestinal transplantation. The assay was immunoSEQ multiplex PCR, and TCRdb's table has in-frame clones only and misses some. The table shows over 120,000 clones, with 80% to 95% occurring only once. This clone has just one count. The antigen remains unidentified. The source of this sequence is a human donor who received an intestinal transplant. Specimen: unstimulated CD4+ T cells sorted from spleen or lymph node cells, collected before intestinal transplant.

CDR3: CASSDPGTGDEKLFF. DNA of the CDR3: TGCGCCAGCAGTGATCCCGGGACAGGCGATGAAAAACTGTTTTTT. The chain combines TRBV10-2 with TRBJ1-4, with 8 nucleotides matching TRBD1. The germline CDR1 and CDR2 sequences are WSHSY and SAAADI. V lost 3 bases, J lost 6 bases, and 6 bases stayed unmatched. The CDR3 runs to 15 residues.